This T cell receptor (beta chain) is from a study of blood T cells in healthy people across ages (dated by TCRdb to 2013 to 2016). A note on the overall study: Template switching captured roughly one uniquely barcoded TCR beta cDNA molecule per two T cells in model experiments. To avoid experimental bias, donors of different ages were randomly spread across the sequencing lanes. To track age-related changes in TCR beta repertoire diversity, the study relied on deep sequencing normalized with unique cDNA molecular identifiers. The study analyzed two additional independent replicas of 1 million unique cDNA reads from the same blood draw for two donors, one aged 18 to 29 and one aged 80 or older. Donors were grouped into four age groups: young (average approximately 16 years), middle-aged (around 39), aged (approximately 58) and long-lived (approximately 75). What the study reported, not specific to this receptor: There was a strong correlation between observed TCR beta diversity and the percentage of naive T cells measured by flow cytometry. Bulk unsorted PBMC profiling prevented conclusive comparison of naive and antigen-experienced compartments. Observed TCR beta diversity per million T cells fell roughly linearly with age, and a significant reduction was already apparent by age roughly 40. Compared with the aged group, the long-lived group had more naive CD4+ T cells, fewer expanded clones and increased TCR diversity, suggesting age selection. Estimates of total diversity based on one million sequenced T cells were regarded as lower bounds and as underestimates. Because donor CMV infection status was unknown, age-related changes in expanded clonotypes were potentially confounded.

Reading from cysteine to phenylalanine, the CDR3 counts 15 amino acids. Only CDR3 DNA is held: 45 bases, read in frame from base 1. Relative to germline, V is 0 bases shorter and J is 3 bases shorter, with 12 bases between their ends. CDR1 is given as MGHRA and CDR2 as YSYEKL, both from the germline V gene. The donors were roughly 40 Caucasian individuals from Russia, aged roughly 6 to 90 years, who were systemically healthy. Ten milliliters of peripheral blood were drawn from each donor into EDTA-treated Vacutainer tubes. PBMCs were isolated by Ficoll-Paque density-gradient centrifugation, with at least 6 million obtained per sample. Total RNA, at least 5.5 micrograms per sample, was extracted from PBMCs with Trizol reagent. For every donor, an aliquot of PBMCs went through flow cytometry to measure the percentages of naive CD45RAhigh/CD27high T cells. Regarding this clonotype: Its recognized antigen is unknown. Base quality data are lacking; no much larger clone is found one base away.

The protocol used for the library was 5' RACE. The sequencer listed for this sample is Illumina HiSeq 2500. A second about 7 to 11 cycle PCR used a sample-barcoded 5' primer and a J-beta primer mix. A unique molecular identifier was introduced onto each TCR beta cDNA molecule by a template-switch 5' adaptor carrying 12 random nucleotides. Each sample yielded at least 2.5 million CDR3-containing paired-end reads. First-strand cDNA was synthesized from all RNA with the Mint cDNA synthesis kit, primed by a TRBC-specific oligonucleotide. Following uracil-DNA glycosylase treatment, all cDNA underwent a first 18-cycle PCR with the universal primers M1SS and BC2_uni_R. Turning to the authors' computational methods: Normalization of each sample was performed by random selection of 1 million high-quality reads, each carrying a distinct molecular identifier. Instead of being binned into consensus sequences, reads with shared molecular identifiers were discarded. MiTCR, set to a Q25 quality threshold and the strictest error-elimination algorithm, was used for CDR3 identification, clonotype clustering and error correction. A nonparametric unseen species model with Euler transformation was used to estimate a lower bound on total TCR beta diversity. The public reads were quality trimmed at Q25 with fastp and then assembled into clones with MiXCR by TCRdb, keeping productive beta chains. Each record represents a unique CDR3 protein, reported with the most common genes and DNA among its rows. TCRdb, not the authors, supplied the V and J calls. Across this sample there are over 1,300,000 distinct CDR3 sequences, with approximately 59% seen only once. 6.7% of the sample comes from the top ten.

The clonotype originates from a man in his late teens or twenties in good health. Sequencing input: blood. Recombination joined TRBV4-1 with TRBJ2-7; the D region possibly corresponds to TRBD1 (7 bases align). The nucleotide sequence reads TGCGCCAGCAGCCAAGATTTCCAGGGGGGCTACGAGCAGTACTTC. Its amino acids are CASSQDFQGGYEQYF.